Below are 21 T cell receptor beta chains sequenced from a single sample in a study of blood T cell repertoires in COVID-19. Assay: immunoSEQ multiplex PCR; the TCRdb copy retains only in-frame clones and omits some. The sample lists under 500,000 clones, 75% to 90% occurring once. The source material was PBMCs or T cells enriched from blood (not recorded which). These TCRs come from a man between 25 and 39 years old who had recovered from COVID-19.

This chain's CDR3 is CASSSTGILETQYF. The CDR3 DNA follows: TGTGCCAGCAGCTCGACAGGGATATTGGAGACCCAGTACTTC. The chain links TRBV5-4 to TRBJ2-5; 7 nucleotides align to TRBD1. Germline CDR1 SGHNT, CDR2 YYREEE (reference sequence). CDR3 length: 14 residues. The junction had 7 bases not matched to a gene; V was cut back by 3 bases and J by 5 bases.

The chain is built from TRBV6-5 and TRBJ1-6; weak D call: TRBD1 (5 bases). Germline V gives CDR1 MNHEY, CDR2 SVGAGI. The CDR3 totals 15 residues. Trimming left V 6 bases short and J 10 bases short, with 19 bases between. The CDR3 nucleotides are TGTGCCAGCAGCAACCGGGGGGGAAAGGGGTCACCCCTCCACTTT. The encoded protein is CASSNRGGKGSPLHF.

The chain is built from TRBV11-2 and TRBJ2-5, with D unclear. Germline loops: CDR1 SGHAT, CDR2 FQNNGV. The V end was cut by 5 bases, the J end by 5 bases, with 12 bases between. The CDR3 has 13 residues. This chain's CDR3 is CASSIRLQETQYF. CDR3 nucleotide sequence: TGTGCCAGCAGCATCCGCCTCCAGGAGACCCAGTACTTC.

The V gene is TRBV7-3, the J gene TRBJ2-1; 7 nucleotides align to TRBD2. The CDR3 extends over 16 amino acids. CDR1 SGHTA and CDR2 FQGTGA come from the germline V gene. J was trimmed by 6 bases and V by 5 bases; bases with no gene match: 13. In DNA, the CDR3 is TGTGCCAGCAGCCCCACTGGGGGAGGGCCCAGCAATGAGCAGTTCTTC. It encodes CASSPTGGGPSNEQFF.

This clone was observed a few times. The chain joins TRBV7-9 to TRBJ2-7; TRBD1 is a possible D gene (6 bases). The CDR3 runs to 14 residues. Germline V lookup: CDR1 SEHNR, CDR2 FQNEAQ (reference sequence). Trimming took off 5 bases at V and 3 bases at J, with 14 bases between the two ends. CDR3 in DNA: TGTGCCAGCAGCAAAGCCGGGACACTCTACGAGCAGTACTTC. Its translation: CASSKAGTLYEQYF.

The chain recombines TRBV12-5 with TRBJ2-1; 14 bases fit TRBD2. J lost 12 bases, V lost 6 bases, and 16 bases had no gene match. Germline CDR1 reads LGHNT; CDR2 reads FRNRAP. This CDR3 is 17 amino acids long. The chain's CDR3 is CASGAGLAGVETVWQFF. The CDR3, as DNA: TGTGCTAGTGGGGCGGGACTAGCGGGAGTTGAGACGGTTTGGCAGTTCTTC.

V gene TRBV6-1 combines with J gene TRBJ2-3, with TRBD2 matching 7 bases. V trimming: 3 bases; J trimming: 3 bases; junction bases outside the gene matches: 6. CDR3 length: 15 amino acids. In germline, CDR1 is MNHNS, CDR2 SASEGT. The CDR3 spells CASSDRGRGTDTQYF. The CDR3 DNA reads TGTGCCAGCAGTGACCGGGGGAGGGGTACAGATACGCAGTATTTT.

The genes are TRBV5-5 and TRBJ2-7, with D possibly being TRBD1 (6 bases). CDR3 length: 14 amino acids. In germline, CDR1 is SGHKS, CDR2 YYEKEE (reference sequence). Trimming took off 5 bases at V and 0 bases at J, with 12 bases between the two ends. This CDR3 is CASSAQGSSYEQYF. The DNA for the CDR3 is TGTGCCAGCAGTGCACAGGGCAGCTCCTACGAGCAGTACTTC.

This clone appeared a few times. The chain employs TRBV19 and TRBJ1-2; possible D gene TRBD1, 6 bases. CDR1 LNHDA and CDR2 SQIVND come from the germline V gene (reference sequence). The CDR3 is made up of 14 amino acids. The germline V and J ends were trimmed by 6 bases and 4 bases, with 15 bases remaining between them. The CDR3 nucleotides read TGTGCCAGTAGACAGACGCAGGGGCCCTATGGCTACACCTTC. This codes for CASRQTQGPYGYTF.

CDR3 sequence: CASSFGGRKAFF. The CDR3 DNA reads as TGTGCCAGCAGTTTTGGGGGCAGGAAAGCTTTCTTT. The rearrangement uses TRBV28 and TRBJ1-1, with D possibly being TRBD1 (6 bases). From germline, CDR1 is MDHEN and CDR2 SYDVKM. The CDR3 consists of 12 residues. V lost 3 bases, J lost 9 bases, and 11 bases lay in between.

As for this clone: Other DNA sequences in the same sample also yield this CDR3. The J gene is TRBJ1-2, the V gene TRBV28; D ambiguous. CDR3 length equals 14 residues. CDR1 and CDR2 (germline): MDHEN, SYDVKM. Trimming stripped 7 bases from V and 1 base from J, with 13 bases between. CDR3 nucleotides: TGTGCCAGCAAGCGGGGTGGCATTAACTATGGCTACACCTTC. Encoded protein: CASKRGGINYGYTF.

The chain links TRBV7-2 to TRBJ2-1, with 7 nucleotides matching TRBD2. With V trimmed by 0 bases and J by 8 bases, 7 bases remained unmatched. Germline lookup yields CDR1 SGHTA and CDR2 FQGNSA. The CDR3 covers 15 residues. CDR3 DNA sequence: TGTGCCAGCAGCTTAGCGAGCGGGGTGGTCGATGAGCAGTTCTTC. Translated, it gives CASSLASGVVDEQFF.

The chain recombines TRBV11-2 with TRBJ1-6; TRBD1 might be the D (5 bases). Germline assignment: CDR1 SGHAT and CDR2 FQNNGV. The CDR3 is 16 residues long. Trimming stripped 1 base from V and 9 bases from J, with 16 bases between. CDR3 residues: CASSLVALGGSSPLHF. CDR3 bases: TGTGCCAGCAGCTTAGTCGCCCTCGGGGGTAGTTCACCCCTCCACTTT.

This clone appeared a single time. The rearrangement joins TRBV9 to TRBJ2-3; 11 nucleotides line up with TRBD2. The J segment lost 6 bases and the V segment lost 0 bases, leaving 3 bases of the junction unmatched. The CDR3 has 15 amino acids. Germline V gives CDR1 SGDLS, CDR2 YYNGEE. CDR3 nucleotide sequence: TGTGCCAGCAGCGTAGGACTAGCGGGGATTGATACGCAGTATTTT. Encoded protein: CASSVGLAGIDTQYF.

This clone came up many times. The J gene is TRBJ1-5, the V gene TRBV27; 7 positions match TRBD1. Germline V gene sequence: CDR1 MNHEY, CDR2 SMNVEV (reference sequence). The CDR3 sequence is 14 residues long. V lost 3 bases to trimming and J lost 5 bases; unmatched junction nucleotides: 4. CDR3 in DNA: TGTGCCAGCAGTTTCCAGGGGGGCGATCAGCCCCAGCATTTT. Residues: CASSFQGGDQPQHF.

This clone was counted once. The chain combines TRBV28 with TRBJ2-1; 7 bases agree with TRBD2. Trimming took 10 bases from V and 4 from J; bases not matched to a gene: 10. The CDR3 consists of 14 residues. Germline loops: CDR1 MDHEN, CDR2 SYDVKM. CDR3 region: CATASGGPYNEQFF. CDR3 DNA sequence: TGTGCCACCGCCTCGGGAGGACCTTACAATGAGCAGTTCTTC.

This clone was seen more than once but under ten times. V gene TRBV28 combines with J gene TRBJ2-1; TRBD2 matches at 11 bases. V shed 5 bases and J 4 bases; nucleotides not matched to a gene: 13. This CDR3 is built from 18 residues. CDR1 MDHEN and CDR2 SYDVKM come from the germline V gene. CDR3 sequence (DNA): TGTGCCAGCAGTAAAACCTGGACTAGCGGGCTACTTTACAATGAGCAGTTCTTC. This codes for CASSKTWTSGLLYNEQFF.

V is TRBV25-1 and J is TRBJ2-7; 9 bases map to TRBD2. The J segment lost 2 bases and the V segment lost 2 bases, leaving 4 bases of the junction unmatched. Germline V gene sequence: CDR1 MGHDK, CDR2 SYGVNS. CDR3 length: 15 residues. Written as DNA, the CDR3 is TGTGCCAGCAGTGAAGTGACTAGCGGAGCCTACGAGCAGTACTTC. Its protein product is CASSEVTSGAYEQYF.

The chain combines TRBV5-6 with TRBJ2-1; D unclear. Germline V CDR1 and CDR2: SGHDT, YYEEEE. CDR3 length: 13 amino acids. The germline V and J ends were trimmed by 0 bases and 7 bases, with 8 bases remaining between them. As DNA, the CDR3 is TGTGCCAGCAGCTTGGATACAGATAATGAGCAGTTCTTC. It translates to CASSLDTDNEQFF.

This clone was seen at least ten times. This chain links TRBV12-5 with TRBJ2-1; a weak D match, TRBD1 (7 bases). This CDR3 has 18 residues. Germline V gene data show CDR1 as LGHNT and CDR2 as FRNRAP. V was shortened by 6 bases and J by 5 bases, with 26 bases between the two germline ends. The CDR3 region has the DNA TGTGCTAGTGGCTTAGAGGGGGGACAGTTCCACCCTGACAATGAGCAGTTCTTC. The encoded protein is CASGLEGGQFHPDNEQFF. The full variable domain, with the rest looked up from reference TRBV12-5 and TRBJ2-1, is DARVTQTPRHKVTEMGQEVTMRCQPILGHNTVFWYRQTMMQGLELLAYFRNRAPLDDSGMPKDRFSAEMPDATLATLKIQPSEPRDSAVYFCASGLEGGQFHPDNEQFFGPGTRLTVL.

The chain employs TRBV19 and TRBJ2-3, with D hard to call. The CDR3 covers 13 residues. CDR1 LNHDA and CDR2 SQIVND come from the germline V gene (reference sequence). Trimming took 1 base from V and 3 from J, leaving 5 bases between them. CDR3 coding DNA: TGTGCCAGTAGTATAGGAACTACAGATACGCAGTATTTT. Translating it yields CASSIGTTDTQYF.